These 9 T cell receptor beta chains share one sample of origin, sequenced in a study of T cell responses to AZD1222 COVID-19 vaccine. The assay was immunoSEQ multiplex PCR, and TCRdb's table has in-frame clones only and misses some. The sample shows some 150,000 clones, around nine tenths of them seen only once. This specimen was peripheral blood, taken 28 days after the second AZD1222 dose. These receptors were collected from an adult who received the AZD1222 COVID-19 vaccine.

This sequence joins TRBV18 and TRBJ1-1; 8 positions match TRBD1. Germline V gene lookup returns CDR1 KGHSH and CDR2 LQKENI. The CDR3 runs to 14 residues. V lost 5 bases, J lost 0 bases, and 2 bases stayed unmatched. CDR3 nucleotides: TGTGCCAGCTCAAAGGACAGGGTGAACACTGAAGCTTTCTTT. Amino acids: CASSKDRVNTEAFF.

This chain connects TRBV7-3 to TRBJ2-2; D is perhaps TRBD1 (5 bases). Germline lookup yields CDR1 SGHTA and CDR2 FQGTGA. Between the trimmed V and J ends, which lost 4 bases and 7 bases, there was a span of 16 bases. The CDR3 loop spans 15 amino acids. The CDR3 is CASSSLEWGGGELFF. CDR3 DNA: TGTGCCAGCAGCTCACTCGAATGGGGCGGCGGGGAGCTGTTTTTT.

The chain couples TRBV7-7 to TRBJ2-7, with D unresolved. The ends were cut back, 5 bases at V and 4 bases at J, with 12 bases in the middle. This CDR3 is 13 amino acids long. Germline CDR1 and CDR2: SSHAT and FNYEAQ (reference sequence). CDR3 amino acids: CASSQKEPYEQYF. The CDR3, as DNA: TGTGCCAGCAGCCAAAAGGAACCTTACGAGCAGTACTTC.

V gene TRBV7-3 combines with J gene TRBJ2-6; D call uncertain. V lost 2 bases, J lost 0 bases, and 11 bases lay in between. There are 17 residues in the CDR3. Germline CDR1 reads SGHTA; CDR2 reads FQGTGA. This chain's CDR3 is CASSLVPENSGANVLTF. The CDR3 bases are TGTGCCAGCAGCTTAGTTCCGGAAAACTCTGGGGCCAACGTCCTGACTTTC.

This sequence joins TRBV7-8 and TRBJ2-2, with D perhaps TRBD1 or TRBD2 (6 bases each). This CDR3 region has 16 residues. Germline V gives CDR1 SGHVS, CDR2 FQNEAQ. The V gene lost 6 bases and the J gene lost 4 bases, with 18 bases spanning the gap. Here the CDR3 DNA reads TGTGCCAGCAGAAGTCGAAAGGGGGGAATCACCGGGGAGCTGTTTTTT. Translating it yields CASRSRKGGITGELFF.

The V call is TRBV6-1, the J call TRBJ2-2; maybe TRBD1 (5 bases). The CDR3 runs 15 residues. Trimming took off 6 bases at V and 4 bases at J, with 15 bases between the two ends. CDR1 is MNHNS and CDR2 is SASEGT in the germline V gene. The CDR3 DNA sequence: TGTGCCAGCAGGCCAACAGCGACAGTCACCGGGGAGCTGTTTTTT. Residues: CASRPTATVTGELFF.

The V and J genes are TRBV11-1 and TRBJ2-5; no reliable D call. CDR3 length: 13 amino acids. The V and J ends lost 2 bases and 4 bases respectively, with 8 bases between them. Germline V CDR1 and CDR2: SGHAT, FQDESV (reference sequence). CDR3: CASSLRARETQYF. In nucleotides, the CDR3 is TGTGCCAGCAGCTTACGTGCTCGAGAGACCCAGTACTTC.

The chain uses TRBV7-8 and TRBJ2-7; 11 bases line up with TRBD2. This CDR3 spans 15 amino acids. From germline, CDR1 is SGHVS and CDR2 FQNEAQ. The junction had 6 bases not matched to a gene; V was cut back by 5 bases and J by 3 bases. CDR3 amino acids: CASSPPSGGYYEQYF. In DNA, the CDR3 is TGTGCCAGCAGCCCCCCTAGCGGGGGGTACTACGAGCAGTACTTC.

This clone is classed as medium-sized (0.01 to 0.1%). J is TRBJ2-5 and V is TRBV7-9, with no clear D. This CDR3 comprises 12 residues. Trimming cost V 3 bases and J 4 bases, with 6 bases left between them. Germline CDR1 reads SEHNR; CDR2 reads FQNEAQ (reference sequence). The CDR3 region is CASSFSGETQYF. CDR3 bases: TGTGCCAGCAGCTTTTCAGGAGAGACCCAGTACTTC.